This TCR beta chain was sequenced during a study of cytomegalovirus exposure and HLA in healthy donors. On the study more broadly: The approximately 610 first-cohort repertoires shared a platform with the 100 to 150 validation repertoires, as reported in a later analysis. Overall study findings and caveats: The study labeled fewer than 200 TCR beta chains cytomegalovirus-associated.

Generated by immunoSEQ multiplex PCR, the TCRdb table keeps only in-frame clones and is missing some. The sample contains roughly 150,000 clones, around four fifths of which appear only once. As regards this clone: The antigen is not known.

Trimming took 6 bases from V and 1 from J; bases not matched to a gene: 1. The CDR3 covers 13 residues. From germline, CDR1 is SGHRS and CDR2 YFSETQ. This TCR was sampled from a man aged 25-40 years in good health and CMV-seropositive. Input material: PBMCs. The rearrangement joins TRBV5-1 to TRBJ2-5, with 9 nucleotides matching TRBD2. The CDR3 reads CASKRGAQETQYF. CDR3 coding DNA: TGCGCCAGCAAGCGGGGGGCCCAAGAGACCCAGTACTTC.